This T cell receptor (beta chain) comes out of a study of T cell repertoires in cytomegalovirus infection. This clonotype was recorded many times. This CDR3 spans 12 amino acids. Trimming cost V 1 base and J 4 bases, with 5 bases left between them. Germline CDR1 is SGHTA and CDR2 is FQGNSA. TCRdb itself ran the reads through MiXCR, one entry per CDR3 protein. Here the sample spans about 130,000 distinct CDR3 sequences, roughly 9% being singletons. This sequence originates from a human donor in good health (CMV status not recorded). Some clones in this sample may be carry-over from other donors' samples. Sequencing was performed on PBMCs. J is TRBJ2-7 and V is TRBV7-2; no clear D. The CDR3 protein is CASSLETYEQYF. In DNA form, the CDR3 reads TGTGCCAGCAGCTTAGAAACTTACGAGCAGTACTTC.